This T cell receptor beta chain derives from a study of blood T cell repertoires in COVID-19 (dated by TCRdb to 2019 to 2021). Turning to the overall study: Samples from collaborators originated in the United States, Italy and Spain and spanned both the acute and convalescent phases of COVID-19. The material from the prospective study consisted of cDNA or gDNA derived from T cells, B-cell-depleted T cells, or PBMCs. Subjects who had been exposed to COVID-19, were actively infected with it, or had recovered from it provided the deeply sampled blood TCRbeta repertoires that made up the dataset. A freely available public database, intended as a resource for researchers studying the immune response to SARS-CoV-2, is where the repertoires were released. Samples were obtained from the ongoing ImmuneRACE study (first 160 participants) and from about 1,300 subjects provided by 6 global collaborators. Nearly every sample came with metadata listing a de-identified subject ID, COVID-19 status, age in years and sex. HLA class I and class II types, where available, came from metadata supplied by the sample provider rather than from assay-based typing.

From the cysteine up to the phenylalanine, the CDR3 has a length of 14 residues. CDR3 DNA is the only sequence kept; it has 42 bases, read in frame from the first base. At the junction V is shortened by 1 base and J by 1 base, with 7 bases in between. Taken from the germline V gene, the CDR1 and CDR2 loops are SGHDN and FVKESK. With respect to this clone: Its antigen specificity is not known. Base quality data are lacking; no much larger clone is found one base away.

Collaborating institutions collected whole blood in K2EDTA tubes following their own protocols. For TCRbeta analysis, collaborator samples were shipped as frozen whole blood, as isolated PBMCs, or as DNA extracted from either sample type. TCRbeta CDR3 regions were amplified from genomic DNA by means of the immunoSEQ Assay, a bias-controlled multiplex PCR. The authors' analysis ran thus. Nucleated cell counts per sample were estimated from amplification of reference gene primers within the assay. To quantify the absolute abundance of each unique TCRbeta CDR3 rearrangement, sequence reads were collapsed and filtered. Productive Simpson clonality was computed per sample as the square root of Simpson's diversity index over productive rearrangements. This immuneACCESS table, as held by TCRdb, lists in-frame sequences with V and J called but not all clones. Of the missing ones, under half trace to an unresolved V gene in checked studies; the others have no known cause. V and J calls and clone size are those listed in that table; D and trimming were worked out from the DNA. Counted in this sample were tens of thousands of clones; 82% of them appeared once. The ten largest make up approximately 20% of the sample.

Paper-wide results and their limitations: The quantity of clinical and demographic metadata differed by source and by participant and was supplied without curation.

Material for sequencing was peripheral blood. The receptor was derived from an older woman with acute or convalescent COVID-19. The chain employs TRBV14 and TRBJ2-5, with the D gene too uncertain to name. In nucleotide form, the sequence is TGTGCCAGCAGCCAAGGAGGAACCCAAGAGACCCAGTACTTC. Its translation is CASSQGGTQETQYF.